The rows below give T cell receptor beta chains drawn from one sample of a study of T cells in Graves' hyperthyroidism and ophthalmopathy. Using its own MiXCR run on the multiplex PCR reads, TCRdb lists one record per CDR3 protein. The table records hundreds of thousands of distinct CDR3 sequences, around 25% of them present only once. The sequenced sample was blood. The source of these receptors is a man aged 35-49 years with Graves' hyperthyroidism that later progressed to Graves' ophthalmopathy. Both conserved end residues are part of each CDR3. Each record gives: J gene, D gene, clone size, V gene, CDR3 protein, CDR3 DNA. The D gene is left open where the match is weak. Not all rows give a size; the values are once, few, many and, for expanded clones, a class.

>TRBJ1-5|NA|NA|TRBV6-1
CASRSYSNQPQHF
TGTGCCAGCAGAAGTTATAGCAATCAGCCCCAGCATTTT
>TRBJ1-2|TRBD1|many|TRBV12-3/TRBV12-4
CASSSGQGPGGYTF
TGTGCCAGCAGTTCTGGACAGGGGCCGGGTGGCTACACCTTC
>TRBJ2-4|TRBD2|few|TRBV3-1
CASSQDLTSGLAKNIQYF
TGTGCCAGCAGCCAAGATTTAACTAGCGGACTAGCCAAAAACATTCAGTACTTC
>TRBJ1-2|NA|many|TRBV18
CASLRQDYGYTF
TGTGCCAGCTTGAGACAGGACTATGGCTACACCTTC
>TRBJ1-5|NA|NA|TRBV24-1
CATSDSDVLGNQPQHF
TGTGCCACCAGTGACTCGGATGTATTGGGCAATCAGCCCCAGCATTTT
>TRBJ1-1|NA|many|TRBV25-1
CASMGGTEAFF
TGTGCCAGCATGGGGGGAACTGAAGCTTTCTTT
>TRBJ2-7|TRBD2|many|TRBV3-1
CASSQGGGAPYEQYF
TGTGCCAGCAGCCAAGGCGGGGGGGCTCCCTACGAGCAGTACTTC
>TRBJ2-7|TRBD1|many|TRBV6-1
CASSERRTGVAYEQYF
TGTGCCAGCAGTGAACGGCGGACAGGGGTCGCCTACGAGCAGTACTTC
>TRBJ2-5|TRBD1|many|TRBV29-1
CSVDLGTDQETQCF
TGCAGCGTGGACCTCGGGACAGACCAAGAGACCCAGTGCTTC
>TRBJ2-7|NA|NA|TRBV6-1
CASSPSGSEQYF
TGTGCCAGCAGTCCTTCCGGGTCCGAGCAGTACTTC
>TRBJ2-7|NA|many|TRBV20-1
CSAKQGGHEQYF
TGCAGTGCTAAACAGGGAGGACACGAGCAGTACTTC
>TRBJ2-5|NA|many|TRBV3-1
CASSQGTFSVGVQETQYF
TGTGCCAGCAGCCAAGGGACTTTCAGCGTGGGGGTACAAGAGACCCAGTACTTC
>TRBJ2-2|NA|many|TRBV5-1
CASSLAGGGWDTGELFF
TGCGCCAGCAGCTTGGCCGGAGGAGGTTGGGACACCGGGGAGCTGTTTTTT
>TRBJ2-2|NA|NA|TRBV24-1
CATEEGGNTGELFF
TGTGCCACCGAGGAGGGAGGCAACACCGGGGAGCTGTTTTTT
>TRBJ1-2|TRBD1|many|TRBV11-2
CASSLETGGYGYTF
TGTGCCAGCAGCTTAGAGACAGGGGGCTATGGCTACACCTTC
>TRBJ2-2|NA|many|TRBV20-1
CSARGGDANTGELFF
TGCAGTGCTAGAGGGGGGGATGCGAACACCGGGGAGCTGTTTTTT
>TRBJ1-2|NA|many|TRBV18
CASSPEAIGYTF
TGTGCCAGCTCACCAGAAGCGATAGGCTACACCTTC
>TRBJ2-7|TRBD2|many|TRBV20-1
CSARDLTSGYEQYF
TGCAGTGCTAGAGATCTGACTAGCGGATACGAGCAGTACTTC
>TRBJ1-3|NA|few|TRBV4-2
CASSQESRPSGNTIYF
TGTGCCAGCAGCCAAGAGTCAAGGCCGTCTGGAAACACCATATATTTT
>TRBJ1-1|NA|NA|TRBV6-2/TRBV6-3
CASSDSVYTEAFF
TGTGCCAGCAGTGATTCAGTGTACACTGAAGCTTTCTTT
>TRBJ2-5|NA|NA|TRBV9
CASSDKTDMTSSEETQYF
TGTGCCAGCAGCGACAAGACAGATATGACTAGTAGCGAGGAGACCCAGTACTTC
>TRBJ2-2|NA|NA|TRBV10-2
CASNRSPNTGELFF
TGCGCCAGCAATCGCTCCCCGAACACCGGGGAGCTGTTTTTT
>TRBJ1-2|NA|NA|TRBV2
CASSEDDGGYGYTF
TGTGCCAGCAGTGAAGACGATGGCGGGTATGGCTACACCTTC
>TRBJ2-7|TRBD1|many|TRBV6-5
CASSYIADRDHEQYF
TGTGCCAGCAGTTACATCGCCGACAGGGACCACGAGCAGTACTTC
>TRBJ1-5|NA|NA|TRBV19
CASTPLGPLNQPQHF
TGTGCCAGTACTCCCTTGGGACCTCTCAATCAGCCCCAGCATTTT
>TRBJ1-2|NA|many|TRBV12-3/TRBV12-4
CASSLAGHNYGYTF
TGTGCCAGCAGTTTAGCAGGGCACAACTATGGCTACACCTTC
>TRBJ2-7|TRBD1|many|TRBV20-1
CSAATGGYEQYF
TGCAGTGCTGCGACAGGGGGCTACGAGCAGTACTTC
>TRBJ2-2|TRBD1|many|TRBV6-2/TRBV6-3
CASRKDRGLAGELFF
TGTGCCAGCAGAAAAGACAGGGGGCTAGCCGGGGAGCTGTTTTTT
>TRBJ1-2|NA|many|TRBV11-2
CASSLALGGGYTF
TGTGCCAGCAGCTTAGCCCTCGGGGGTGGCTACACCTTC
>TRBJ1-5|NA|NA|TRBV18
CASSPSVANQPQHF
TGTGCCAGCTCACCAAGCGTTGCCAATCAGCCCCAGCATTTT
>TRBJ2-7|NA|many|TRBV10-3
CAISGPGNYEQYF
TGTGCCATCAGTGGTCCAGGGAATTACGAGCAGTACTTC
>TRBJ2-7|NA|many|TRBV12-3/TRBV12-4
CASKSSPGAYEQYF
TGTGCCAGCAAAAGCTCCCCGGGGGCCTACGAGCAGTACTTC
>TRBJ1-3|NA|many|TRBV2
CASTHRESAGNTIYF
TGTGCCAGCACCCACAGGGAATCGGCGGGAAACACCATATATTTT
>TRBJ1-1|NA|many|TRBV19
CASSPMPSMNTEAFF
TGTGCCAGTAGTCCCATGCCCTCCATGAACACTGAAGCTTTCTTT
>TRBJ2-5|TRBD2|many|TRBV29-1
CSVAGTSGDRTQETQYF
TGCAGCGTTGCCGGGACTAGCGGAGATAGGACCCAAGAGACCCAGTACTTC
>TRBJ1-5|TRBD1|many|TRBV29-1
CSVAGTDKNQPQHF
TGCAGCGTAGCCGGGACAGACAAAAATCAGCCCCAGCATTTT
>TRBJ2-7|TRBD2|many|TRBV30
CAWSVRPSGSITYEQYF
TGTGCCTGGAGTGTAAGGCCTAGCGGGAGTATAACCTACGAGCAGTACTTC
>TRBJ2-2|TRBD2|many|TRBV11-2
CASTGAGGPDTGELFF
TGTGCCAGCACCGGGGCGGGAGGGCCCGACACCGGGGAGCTGTTTTTT
>TRBJ2-5|TRBD2|few|TRBV12-3/TRBV12-4
CASREAGGPGETQYF
TGTGCCAGCAGAGAAGCGGGAGGGCCTGGTGAGACCCAGTACTTC
>TRBJ2-5|TRBD2|many|TRBV12-3/TRBV12-4
CASSFGLAGGRETQYF
TGTGCCAGCAGTTTCGGACTAGCGGGAGGCCGGGAGACCCAGTACTTC
>TRBJ2-7|TRBD2|NA|TRBV29-1
CSVQAGRYEQYF
TGCAGCGTACAAGCGGGACGCTACGAGCAGTACTTC
>TRBJ2-4|NA|many|TRBV11-3
CASRNRMDPKNIQYF
TGTGCCAGCAGGAACCGAATGGACCCCAAAAACATTCAGTACTTC
>TRBJ2-2|TRBD2|many|TRBV6-1
CASGGGSLNTGELFF
TGTGCGAGCGGGGGGGGCTCGTTGAACACCGGGGAGCTGTTTTTT
>TRBJ1-1|NA|NA|TRBV20-1
CSASVSENTEAFF
TGCAGTGCTAGTGTTAGTGAGAACACTGAAGCTTTCTTT
>TRBJ1-1|NA|many|TRBV11-2
CASRRIVGGQAFF
TGTGCCAGCAGGCGAATCGTGGGGGGGCAAGCTTTCTTT
>TRBJ1-5|NA|NA|TRBV6-1
CASSDSRYSNQPQHF
TGTGCCAGCAGTGATAGCCGATATAGCAATCAGCCCCAGCATTTT
>TRBJ1-2|TRBD1|NA|TRBV2
CASRHLTGRGYTF
TGTGCCAGCAGGCATTTGACAGGGAGAGGCTACACCTTC
>TRBJ2-4|TRBD2|once|TRBV4-1
CASSRGLAGREKNFQYF
TGCGCCAGCAGCCGCGGACTAGCGGGACGGGAAAAAAACTTTCAGTACTTC
>TRBJ2-5|NA|many|TRBV12-3/TRBV12-4
CASSFGLGDNQETQYF
TGTGCCAGCAGTTTCGGTTTAGGGGACAACCAAGAGACCCAGTACTTC
>TRBJ1-1|NA|NA|TRBV7-8
CASSLASENTEAFF
TGTGCCAGCAGCTTAGCGAGCGAGAACACTGAAGCTTTCTTT
>TRBJ2-7|NA|many|TRBV4-2
CASSQRGSNEQYF
TGTGCCAGCAGCCAAAGAGGTAGTAACGAGCAGTACTTC
>TRBJ2-2|NA|many|TRBV19
CASPTGDTGELFF
TGTGCCAGTCCGACCGGGGACACCGGGGAGCTGTTTTTT